Each of the 5 T cell receptor beta chains below was sequenced from the same sample in a study of T cells in localized non-small cell lung cancer. Measured with immunoSEQ multiplex PCR; TCRdb has only the in-frame clones, and not every one. The sample includes about 54,000 clones, around four fifths of them seen just once. Sequencing was performed on peripheral blood, taken before any cancer treatment. These TCRs come from a female donor of 60 years or more with stage II squamous cell lung carcinoma.

The chain uses TRBV4-2 and TRBJ2-7; 12 nucleotides align to TRBD2. After removal of 0 bases from V and 6 bases from J, the junction contained 12 bases not matched to a gene. CDR1 and CDR2 from the germline V gene are LGHNA and YNFKEQ. CDR3 length: 18 residues. The CDR3 bases are TGTGCCAGCAGCCAAGATTCCCGGACTAGCGGGGCACCGGGCGAGCAGTACTTC. Its translation is CASSQDSRTSGAPGEQYF.

The CDR3 coding sequence is TGTGCCAGCAGGAGGGACAGGAACACTGAAGCTTTCTTT. This encodes CASRRDRNTEAFF. The genes are TRBV6-1 and TRBJ1-1, with 7 bases identical to TRBD1. The CDR3 extends over 13 amino acids. Germline V gives CDR1 MNHNS, CDR2 SASEGT. Losses at the gene ends were 6 bases for V and 1 base for J; bases not matched to a gene: 2.

The chain links TRBV5-4 to TRBJ2-3; no definite D call. This CDR3 contains 15 residues. Germline values: CDR1 SGHNT, CDR2 YYREEE (reference sequence). Between the trimmed V and J ends, which lost 2 bases and 3 bases, there was a span of 13 bases. The CDR3 sequence is CASSFMWGRTDTQYF. The DNA for the CDR3 is TGTGCCAGCAGCTTCATGTGGGGTCGTACAGATACGCAGTATTTT.

V usage is TRBV5-1 and J usage is TRBJ2-3; TRBD2 might be the D (6 bases). Germline CDR1 and CDR2: SGHRS and YFSETQ. Trimming took 4 bases from V and 1 from J, leaving 16 bases between them. The CDR3 covers 16 residues. The CDR3 loop is CASSPTAPGGTDTQYF. For the CDR3, the DNA is TGCGCCAGCAGCCCCACAGCCCCGGGAGGCACAGATACGCAGTATTTT.

V gene TRBV14 combines with J gene TRBJ1-4; D uncertain. In germline, CDR1 is SGHDN, CDR2 FVKESK. V was trimmed by 3 bases and J by 0 bases, leaving 11 bases between them. This CDR3 is 16 amino acids long. This CDR3 reads CASSQGYFATNEKLFF. DNA for the CDR3: TGTGCCAGCAGCCAGGGATACTTTGCAACTAATGAAAAACTGTTTTTT.